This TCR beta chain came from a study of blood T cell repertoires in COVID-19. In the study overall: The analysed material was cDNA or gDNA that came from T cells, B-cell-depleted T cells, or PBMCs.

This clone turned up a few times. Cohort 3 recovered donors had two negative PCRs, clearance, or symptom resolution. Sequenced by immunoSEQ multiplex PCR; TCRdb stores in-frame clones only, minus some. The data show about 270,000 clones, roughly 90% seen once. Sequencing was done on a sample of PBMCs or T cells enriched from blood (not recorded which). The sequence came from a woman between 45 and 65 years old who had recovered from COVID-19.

DNA of the CDR3: TGCGCCAGCAGCACTGACAGGGGAGCCTACGAGCAGTACTTC. As protein: CASSTDRGAYEQYF. This chain links TRBV5-1 with TRBJ2-7, with 8 bases aligning to TRBD1. Germline V gene data show CDR1 as SGHRS and CDR2 as YFSETQ. V shed 4 bases, J shed 2 bases, and the junction held 5 bases outside the gene matches. The CDR3 covers 14 residues.